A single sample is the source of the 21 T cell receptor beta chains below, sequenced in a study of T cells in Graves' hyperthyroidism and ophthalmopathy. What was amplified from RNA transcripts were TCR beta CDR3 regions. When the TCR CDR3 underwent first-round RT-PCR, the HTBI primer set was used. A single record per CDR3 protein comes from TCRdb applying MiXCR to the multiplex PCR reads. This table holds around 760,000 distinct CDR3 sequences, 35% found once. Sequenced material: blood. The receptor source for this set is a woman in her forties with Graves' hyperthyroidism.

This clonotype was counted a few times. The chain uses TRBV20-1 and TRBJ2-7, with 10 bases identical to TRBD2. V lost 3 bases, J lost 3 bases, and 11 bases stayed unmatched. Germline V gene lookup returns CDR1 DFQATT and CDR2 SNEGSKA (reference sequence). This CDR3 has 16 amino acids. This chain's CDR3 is CSARGLAGEGGYEQYF. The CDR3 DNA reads TGCAGTGCTAGGGGTCTAGCGGGAGAGGGAGGCTACGAGCAGTACTTC.

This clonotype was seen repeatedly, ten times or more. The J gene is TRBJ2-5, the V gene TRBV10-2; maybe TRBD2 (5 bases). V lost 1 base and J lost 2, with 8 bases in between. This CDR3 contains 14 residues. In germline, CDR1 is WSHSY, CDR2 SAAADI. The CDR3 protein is CASSELRVQETQYF. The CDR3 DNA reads TGCGCCAGCAGTGAGTTGAGGGTACAAGAGACCCAGTACTTC.

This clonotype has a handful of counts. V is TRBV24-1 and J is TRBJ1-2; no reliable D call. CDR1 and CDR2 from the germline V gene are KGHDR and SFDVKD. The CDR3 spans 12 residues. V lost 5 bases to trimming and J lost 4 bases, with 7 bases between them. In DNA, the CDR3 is TGTGCCACCAGTGCGGCAGGCTATGGCTACACCTTC. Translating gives CATSAAGYGYTF.

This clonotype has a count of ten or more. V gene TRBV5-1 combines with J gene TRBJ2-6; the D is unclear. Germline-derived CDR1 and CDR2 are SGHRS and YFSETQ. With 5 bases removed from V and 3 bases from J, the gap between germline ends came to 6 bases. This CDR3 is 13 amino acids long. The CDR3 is CASRENGANVLTF. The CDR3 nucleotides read TGCGCCAGCAGGGAAAATGGGGCCAACGTCCTGACTTTC.

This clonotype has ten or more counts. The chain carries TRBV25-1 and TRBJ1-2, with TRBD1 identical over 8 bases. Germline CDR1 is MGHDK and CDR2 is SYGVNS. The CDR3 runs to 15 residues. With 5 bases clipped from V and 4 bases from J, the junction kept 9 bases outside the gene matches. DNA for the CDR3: TGTGCCAGCAGTAAAACAGGGGGTCTGGGCTATGGCTACACCTTC. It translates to CASSKTGGLGYGYTF.

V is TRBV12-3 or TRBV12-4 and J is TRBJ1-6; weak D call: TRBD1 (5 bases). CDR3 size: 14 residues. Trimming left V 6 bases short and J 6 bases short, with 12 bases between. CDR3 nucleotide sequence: TGTGCCAGCAGGATGACAGATATTAATTCACCCCTCCACTTT. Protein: CASRMTDINSPLHF.

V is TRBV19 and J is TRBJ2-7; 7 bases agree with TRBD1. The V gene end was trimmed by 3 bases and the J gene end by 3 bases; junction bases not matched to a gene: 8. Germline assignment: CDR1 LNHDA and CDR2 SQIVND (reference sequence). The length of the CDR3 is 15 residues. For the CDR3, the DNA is TGTGCCAGTAGTATTGACAGGGTAGACGGCTACGAGCAGTACTTC. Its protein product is CASSIDRVDGYEQYF.

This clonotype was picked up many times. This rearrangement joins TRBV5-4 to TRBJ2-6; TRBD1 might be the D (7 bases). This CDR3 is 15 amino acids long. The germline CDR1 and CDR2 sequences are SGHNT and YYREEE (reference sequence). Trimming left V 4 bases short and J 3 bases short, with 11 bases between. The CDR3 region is CASSNRGGGANVLTF. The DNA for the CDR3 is TGTGCCAGCAGCAACAGGGGAGGTGGGGCCAACGTCCTGACTTTC.

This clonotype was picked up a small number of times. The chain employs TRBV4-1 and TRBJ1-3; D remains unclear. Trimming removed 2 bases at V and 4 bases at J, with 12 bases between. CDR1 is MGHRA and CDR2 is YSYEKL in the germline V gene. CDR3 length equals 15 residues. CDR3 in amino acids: CASSQLWVIGNTIYF. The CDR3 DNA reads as TGCGCCAGCAGCCAATTGTGGGTTATAGGAAACACCATATATTTT.

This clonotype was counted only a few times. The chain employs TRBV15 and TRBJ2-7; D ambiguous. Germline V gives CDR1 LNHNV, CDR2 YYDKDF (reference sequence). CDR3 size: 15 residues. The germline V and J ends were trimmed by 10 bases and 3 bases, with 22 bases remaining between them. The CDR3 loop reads CASRSVLDASYEQYF. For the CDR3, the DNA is TGTGCCAGCAGATCAGTTCTGGACGCGAGCTACGAGCAGTACTTC.

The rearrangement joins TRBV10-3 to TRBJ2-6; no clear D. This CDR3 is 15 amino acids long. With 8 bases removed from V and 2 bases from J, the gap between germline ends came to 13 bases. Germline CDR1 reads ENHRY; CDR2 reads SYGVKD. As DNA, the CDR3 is TGTGCCATCCCATGGGCCGCCGCTGGGGCCAACGTCCTGACTTTC. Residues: CAIPWAAAGANVLTF.

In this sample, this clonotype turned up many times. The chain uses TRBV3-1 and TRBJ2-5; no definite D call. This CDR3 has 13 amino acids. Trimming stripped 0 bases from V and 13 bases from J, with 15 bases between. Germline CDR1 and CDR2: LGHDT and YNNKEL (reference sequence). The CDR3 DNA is TGTGCCAGCAGCCAAGATAAACGGGCTAACACGTACTTC. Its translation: CASSQDKRANTYF.

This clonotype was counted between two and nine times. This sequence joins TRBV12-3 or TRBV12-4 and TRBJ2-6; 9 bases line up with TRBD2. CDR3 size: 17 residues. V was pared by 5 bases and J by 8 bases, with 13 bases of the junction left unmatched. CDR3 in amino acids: CASSGGGIAGDSNVLTF. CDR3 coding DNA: TGTGCCAGCAGTGGCGGTGGAATAGCGGGAGATTCCAACGTCCTGACTTTC.

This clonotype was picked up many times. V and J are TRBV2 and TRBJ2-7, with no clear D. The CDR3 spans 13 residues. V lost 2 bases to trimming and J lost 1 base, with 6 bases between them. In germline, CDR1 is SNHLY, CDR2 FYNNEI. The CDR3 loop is CASSETPSYEQYF. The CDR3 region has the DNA TGTGCCAGCAGTGAAACCCCGTCCTACGAGCAGTACTTC.

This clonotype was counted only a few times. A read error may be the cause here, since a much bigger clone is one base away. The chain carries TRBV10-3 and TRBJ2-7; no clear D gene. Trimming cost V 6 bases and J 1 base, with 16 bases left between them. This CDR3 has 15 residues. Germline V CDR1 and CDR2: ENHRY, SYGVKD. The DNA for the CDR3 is TGTGCCATCAGCCGGCCAAGGGAAGGATCCTACGAGCAGTACTTC. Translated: CAISRPREGSYEQYF.

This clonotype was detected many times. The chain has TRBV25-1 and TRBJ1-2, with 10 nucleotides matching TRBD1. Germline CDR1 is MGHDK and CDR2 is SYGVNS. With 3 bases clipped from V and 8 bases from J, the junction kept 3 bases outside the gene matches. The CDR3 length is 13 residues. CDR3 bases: TGTGCCAGCAGTGACGACAGGGGGCACGGCTACACCTTC. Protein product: CASSDDRGHGYTF.

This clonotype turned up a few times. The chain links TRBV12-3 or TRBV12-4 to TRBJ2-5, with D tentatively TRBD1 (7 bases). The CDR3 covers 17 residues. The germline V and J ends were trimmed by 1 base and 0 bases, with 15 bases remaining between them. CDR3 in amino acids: CASSLGPGGTDQETQYF. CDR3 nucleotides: TGTGCCAGCAGTTTAGGCCCAGGGGGGACGGACCAAGAGACCCAGTACTTC.

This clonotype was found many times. CDR3 bases: TGTGCCAGCAGCAGCAGATGGCAAGAGACCCAGTACTTC. As protein: CASSSRWQETQYF. The chain joins TRBV9 to TRBJ2-5; D is unclear. This CDR3 comprises 13 residues. V lost 4 bases, J lost 2 bases, and 9 bases lay in between. Germline V gene data show CDR1 as SGDLS and CDR2 as YYNGEE.

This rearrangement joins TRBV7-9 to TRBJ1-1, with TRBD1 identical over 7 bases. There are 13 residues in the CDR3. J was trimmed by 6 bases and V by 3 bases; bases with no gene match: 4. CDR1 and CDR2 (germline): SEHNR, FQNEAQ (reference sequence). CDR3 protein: CASSFTGESEAFF. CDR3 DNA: TGTGCCAGCAGCTTTACAGGGGAATCTGAAGCTTTCTTT. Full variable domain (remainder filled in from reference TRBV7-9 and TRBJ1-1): DTGVSQNPRHKITKRGQNVTFRCDPISEHNRLYWYRQTLGQGPEFLTYFQNEAQLEKSRLLSDRFSAERPKGSFSTLEIQRTEQGDSAMYLCASSFTGESEAFFGQGTRLTVV.

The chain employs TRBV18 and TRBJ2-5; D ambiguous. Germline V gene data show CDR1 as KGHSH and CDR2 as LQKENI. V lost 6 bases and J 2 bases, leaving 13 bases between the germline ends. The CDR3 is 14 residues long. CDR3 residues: CASSPEDGQETQYF. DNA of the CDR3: TGTGCCAGCTCTCCTGAGGATGGGCAAGAGACCCAGTACTTC.

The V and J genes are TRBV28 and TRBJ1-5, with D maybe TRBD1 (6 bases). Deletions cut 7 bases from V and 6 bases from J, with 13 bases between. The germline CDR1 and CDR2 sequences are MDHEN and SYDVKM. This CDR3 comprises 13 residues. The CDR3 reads CASTGRGGQPQHF. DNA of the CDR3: TGTGCCAGCACGGGCAGGGGTGGTCAGCCCCAGCATTTT.